This T cell receptor (beta chain) was obtained from a study of cytotoxic CD8 clonotypes in ibrutinib-treated CLL. The CDR3 is 13 amino acids. The germline V and J ends were trimmed by 7 bases and 7 bases, with 17 bases remaining between them. Germline V lookup: CDR1 SNHLY, CDR2 FYNNEI. TCRdb's copy holds only in-frame clones and misses some; the assay was immunoSEQ multiplex PCR. There are about 300,000 clones in the sample; roughly 76% occur only once, and around 5.1% lies in the top ten. Study-level results: Against age-matched healthy donors, baseline clonality ran higher and tracked circulating CD8+ T-cell counts.

Note on this clone: The target antigen is unknown.

The V call is TRBV2, the J call TRBJ2-7; D not certain. This clonotype was sampled from a human donor with chronic lymphocytic leukemia. The source material was PBMCs, sampled at disease progression, from a patient treated with ibrutinib. In DNA, the CDR3 is TGTGCCAGCAACCCCGAGACGGTGTGGGAGCAGTACTTC. Protein product: CASNPETVWEQYF.